This T cell receptor beta chain was sequenced in a study of blood T cell repertoires in COVID-19. Using immunoSEQ multiplex PCR, the repertoire was profiled, and TCRdb retains in-frame clones only, with some absent. The sample lists roughly 70,000 clones, 80% to 90% seen once, with 6.5% to 7.5% in the top ten. This clone was counted between two and nine times. The germline V and J ends were trimmed by 1 base and 3 bases, with 7 bases remaining between them. This CDR3 region has 13 residues. Germline V lookup: CDR1 SEHNR, CDR2 FQNEAQ (reference sequence). The rearrangement uses TRBV7-9 and TRBJ2-7; no definite D call. The clonotype comes from a woman older than 75 with active COVID-19. The sequencing input was peripheral blood. CDR3 bases: TGTGCCAGCAGCTTAGGGCAGATCTACGAGCAGTACTTC. Encoded protein: CASSLGQIYEQYF.